Below, 25 T cell receptor beta chains from the same sample are listed, as sequenced in a study of T cells in Graves' hyperthyroidism and ophthalmopathy. RNA transcripts served as the template for amplifying TCR beta CDR3 regions. HTBI primers were employed in a first-round RT-PCR of the TCR CDR3. TCRdb re-analysed the multiplex PCR reads in MiXCR, keeping a single row per CDR3 protein. The sample lists more than 600,000 distinct CDR3 sequences, about 16% occurring once. Input material: blood. These receptors all come from a man in his late teens or twenties with Graves' hyperthyroidism.

This clonotype was counted a few times. The rearrangement links TRBV7-2 to TRBJ2-7; TRBD1 agrees at 10 bases. Germline assignment: CDR1 SGHTA and CDR2 FQGNSA. V lost 6 bases and J lost 6; bases outside the gene matches: 8. CDR3 length: 14 residues. In nucleotides, the CDR3 is TGTGCCAGCAGTTACTCCGGGACAGGGGCCGAGCAGTACTTC. This gives the protein CASSYSGTGAEQYF.

This clonotype appeared a few times. The CDR3 reads CSVVSAMKGETQYF. The CDR3 region has the DNA TGCAGTGTCGTTTCGGCCATGAAGGGCGAGACCCAGTACTTC. The chain employs TRBV20-1 and TRBJ2-5, with D unresolved. V was pared by 7 bases and J by 5 bases, with 20 bases between. Germline V lookup: CDR1 DFQATT, CDR2 SNEGSKA (reference sequence). The CDR3 extends over 14 amino acids.

This clonotype was recorded a few times. The chain uses TRBV7-9 and TRBJ2-5, with 8 positions matching TRBD1. The CDR3 length is 14 residues. CDR1 SEHNR and CDR2 FQNEAQ come from the germline V gene (reference sequence). The V gene end was trimmed by 4 bases and the J gene end by 5 bases; junction bases not matched to a gene: 6. The CDR3 reads CASSWITGGETQYF. The CDR3 nucleotides read TGTGCCAGCAGCTGGATTACAGGGGGTGAGACCCAGTACTTC.

A few counts support this clonotype. The chain combines TRBV9 with TRBJ1-3; a possible D gene is TRBD1 (5 bases). V shed 0 bases and J shed 2 bases, with 9 bases lying between them. The CDR3 runs to 15 residues. Germline values: CDR1 SGDLS, CDR2 YYNGEE. CDR3 in amino acids: CASSVDQGTGNTIYF. The CDR3 DNA sequence: TGTGCCAGCAGCGTAGACCAGGGTACTGGAAACACCATATATTTT.

This clonotype was found many times. V gene TRBV6-1 combines with J gene TRBJ2-7, with D perhaps TRBD2 (6 bases). The germline gives CDR1 MNHNS, CDR2 SASEGT. CDR3 length equals 14 residues. Trimming cost V 7 bases and J 4 bases, with 17 bases left between them. The CDR3 bases are TGTGCCAGCACTTCAGAGGGAGGTATATACGAGCAGTACTTC. Residues: CASTSEGGIYEQYF.

This clonotype was observed a handful of times. This sequence joins TRBV6-1 and TRBJ2-1; weak D call: TRBD2 (6 bases). CDR1 is MNHNS and CDR2 is SASEGT in the germline V gene. The germline V and J ends were trimmed by 6 bases and 0 bases, with 12 bases remaining between them. The CDR3 is 15 residues long. The CDR3 DNA is TGTGCCAGCAGCCCATCTAGCGTCTCCTACAATGAGCAGTTCTTC. It translates to CASSPSSVSYNEQFF.

This clonotype was counted many times. V usage is TRBV27 and J usage is TRBJ2-5; the D gene is possibly TRBD2 (7 bases). The CDR3 extends over 16 amino acids. With 9 bases removed from V and 4 bases from J, the gap between germline ends came to 24 bases. Germline CDR1 and CDR2: MNHEY and SMNVEV (reference sequence). CDR3 nucleotide sequence: TGTGCCAGTCCCCATACCCCCGGGGGGCCAGCAGAGACCCAGTACTTC. It translates to CASPHTPGGPAETQYF.

As regards this clonotype: This may come from a read error, since a much larger clone is one base off. The chain combines TRBV20-1 with TRBJ2-1; D is possibly TRBD2 (6 bases). Germline loops: CDR1 DFQATT, CDR2 SNEGSKA (reference sequence). The CDR3 consists of 15 residues. The CDR3 loop is CSARGPGSSYNGQFF. In nucleotides, the CDR3 is TGCAGTGCTAGAGGGCCCGGGAGCTCCTACAATGGGCAGTTCTTC.

This clonotype was seen many times. The chain joins TRBV7-9 to TRBJ2-1, with TRBD2 matching 11 bases. V gave up 2 bases and J gave up 14 bases; unmatched junction bases: 5. Germline V gene sequence: CDR1 SEHNR, CDR2 FQNEAQ (reference sequence). The length of the CDR3 is 13 residues. The chain's CDR3 is CASSLPSGRRKFF. In DNA form, the CDR3 reads TGTGCCAGCAGCTTACCTAGCGGGAGGAGGAAGTTCTTC.

As concerns this clonotype: A much larger clone lies one base from this, so it may be a read error. The rearrangement links TRBV7-2 to TRBJ1-4, with D possibly TRBD1 on 6 matching bases. The V gene lost 5 bases and the J gene lost 0 bases, with 10 bases spanning the gap. The germline V gene has CDR1 SGHTA and CDR2 FQGNSA. The CDR3 is 15 amino acids. In nucleotides, the CDR3 is TGTACCAGCAGCCCACGGACAGCAACTAATGAAAAACTGTTTTTT. Translation gives CTSSPRTATNEKLFF.

This clonotype was detected only a few times. The CDR3 bases are TGCAGTGCTTTAGACGACTGGGCTCCCCCTGACACTGAAGCTTTCTTT. This codes for CSALDDWAPPDTEAFF. The chain combines TRBV20-1 with TRBJ1-1; D uncertain. Germline V gene lookup returns CDR1 DFQATT and CDR2 SNEGSKA (reference sequence). CDR3 length equals 16 residues. Trimming took 5 bases from V and 3 from J, leaving 22 bases between them.

This chain's CDR3 is CASSSGRGAIEAFF. CDR3 in DNA: TGTGCCAGCAGCTCGGGCCGTGGGGCAATTGAAGCTTTCTTT. This chain uses TRBV12-3 or TRBV12-4 with TRBJ1-1; D is perhaps TRBD1 (5 bases). V gave up 6 bases and J gave up 7 bases, with 18 bases separating them. This CDR3 has 14 residues.

The rearrangement joins TRBV12-3 or TRBV12-4 to TRBJ1-1; 8 bases align to TRBD1. The CDR3 runs 15 residues. Unmatched junction bases numbered 9, after V lost 6 bases and J lost 3 bases. The CDR3 spells CASSLTGALDTEAFF. CDR3 nucleotide sequence: TGTGCCAGCAGCCTGACAGGGGCTCTAGACACTGAAGCTTTCTTT.

The chain carries TRBV28 and TRBJ1-5; TRBD1 is a possible D gene (6 bases). Germline V gene data show CDR1 as MDHEN and CDR2 as SYDVKM. The CDR3 totals 16 residues. V was shortened by 2 bases and J by 0 bases, with 11 bases between the two germline ends. The CDR3 protein is CASSLPGTLSNQPQHF. The CDR3 DNA reads TGTGCCAGCAGTTTACCAGGGACACTTAGCAATCAGCCCCAGCATTTT.

A remark on this clonotype: A read error may explain this, as a much larger clone is one base away. The genes are TRBV27 and TRBJ2-7, with 10 nucleotides matching TRBD2. The J call is doubtful: the DNA matches TRBJ2-1 better. The CDR3 totals 16 residues. From germline, CDR1 is MNHEY and CDR2 SMNVEV (reference sequence). The DNA for the CDR3 is TGTGCCAGCAGTAATCAAGCGGGAGGGCCTTCCTACGAGCAGTTCTTC. Translating it yields CASSNQAGGPSYEQFF.

Ten or more counts support this clonotype. The chain carries TRBV20-1 and TRBJ2-7, with 8 bases identical to TRBD2. Germline loops: CDR1 DFQATT, CDR2 SNEGSKA (reference sequence). The CDR3 runs 15 residues. Trimming removed 0 bases from V and 6 bases from J; junction bases left unmatched: 10. The CDR3 spells CSAREGGSGGVEQYF. In DNA, the CDR3 is TGCAGTGCTAGAGAGGGTGGAAGCGGGGGAGTCGAGCAGTACTTC.

The sample holds many counts of this clonotype. The rearrangement uses TRBV5-1 and TRBJ2-1; TRBD2 matches 8 bases. The CDR3 contains 16 residues. Per the germline V gene, CDR1 is SGHRS and CDR2 is YFSETQ. Trimming at V came to 3 bases and at J to 2 bases, leaving 7 bases not matched to a gene. CDR3 coding DNA: TGCGCCAGCAGCTCGCCCGGGACTAGGGCCTACAATGAGCAGTTCTTC. This translates into CASSSPGTRAYNEQFF.

This clonotype was found many times. This sequence joins TRBV20-1 and TRBJ2-3; 7 bases line up with TRBD2. The CDR3 loop spans 12 amino acids. Germline V gene sequence: CDR1 DFQATT, CDR2 SNEGSKA (reference sequence). The V and J ends lost 6 bases and 5 bases, in that order; junction bases with no gene match: 5. The CDR3 here is CSAPRGRDTQYF. CDR3 DNA: TGCAGTGCCCCCCGCGGGAGAGATACGCAGTATTTT.

This clonotype was counted between two and nine times. This rearrangement joins TRBV29-1 to TRBJ1-2; D gene ambiguous. The CDR3 runs to 12 residues. V lost 7 bases and J 5 bases, leaving 14 bases between the germline ends. The germline V gene has CDR1 SQVTM and CDR2 ANQGSEA. CDR3 amino acids: CSANRSPYGYTF. CDR3 sequence (DNA): TGCAGCGCCAACAGATCCCCTTATGGCTACACCTTC.

This clonotype occurred a few times. The rearrangement uses TRBV5-5 and TRBJ2-2; TRBD2 matches at 7 bases. The CDR3 spans 16 residues. Losses at the gene ends were 0 bases for V and 4 bases for J; bases not matched to a gene: 6. CDR1 is SGHKS, CDR2 YYEKEE, per germline (reference sequence). CDR3 bases: TGTGCCAGCAGCTTGGATCCGGGAGGTCTCACCGGGGAGCTGTTTTTT. It codes for CASSLDPGGLTGELFF.

This clonotype has only a few counts. A junction end diverges from the germline sequence, so it may reflect a read error. The CDR3 DNA sequence: TGTGCCAGCAGTTTCCGGGACAGGGGTTACGGGCAGTACTTC. Its protein is CASSFRDRGYGQYF. This chain uses TRBV12-3 or TRBV12-4 with TRBJ2-7, with 10 bases identical to TRBD1. The CDR3 totals 14 residues.

The chain links TRBV14 to TRBJ2-4; no clear D. V lost 0 bases to trimming and J lost 5 bases, with 20 bases between them. There are 18 residues in the CDR3. The V gene's germline CDR1 is SGHDN and CDR2 FVKESK. The CDR3 region is CASSQDYLYWAGENIQYF. CDR3 bases: TGTGCCAGCAGCCAAGATTATCTTTATTGGGCAGGAGAAAACATTCAGTACTTC.

The DNA of the CDR3 is TGTGCCAGCAGCGCCACAGGGGGGACGACTAGCGGATACAATGAGCAGTTCTTC. Its translation is CASSATGGTTSGYNEQFF. The chain recombines TRBV9 with TRBJ2-1, with D perhaps matching TRBD2 (9 bases). Germline V gives CDR1 SGDLS, CDR2 YYNGEE. Trimming took off 3 bases at V and 4 bases at J, with 23 bases between the two ends. This CDR3 has 18 residues.

The chain employs TRBV7-6 and TRBJ2-5, with D unresolved. Between the trimmed V and J ends, which lost 8 bases and 0 bases, there was a span of 10 bases. The germline V gene encodes CDR1 SGHVS and CDR2 FNYEAQ. The CDR3 contains 13 residues. The CDR3 DNA follows: TGTGCCAGCGGGAACGGAGACCAAGAGACCCAGTACTTC. Protein product: CASGNGDQETQYF.

Ten or more counts support this clonotype. V and J are TRBV28 and TRBJ2-3; 10 bases are shared with TRBD1. V trimming: 2 bases; J trimming: 1 base; junction bases outside the gene matches: 6. Germline values: CDR1 MDHEN, CDR2 SYDVKM. This CDR3 is built from 17 residues. CDR3 loop: CASSLSDRGPRTDTQYF. CDR3 in DNA: TGTGCCAGCAGTTTAAGTGACAGGGGGCCCCGCACAGATACGCAGTATTTT.